Listed below are T cell receptor beta chains from one sample, sequenced in a study of blood T cell repertoires in COVID-19. TCRdb's table, derived via immunoSEQ multiplex PCR, lists solely in-frame clones and lacks some. The table lists about 21,000 clones, around 81% of them singletons. Sequenced input: peripheral blood. The receptor set was obtained from a man aged 60 to 75 with active COVID-19. CDR3s include the opening cysteine and the closing phenylalanine or tryptophan. D genes are given only for firm matches. The size field is filled for only some rows; it gives once, few, many or a size class.

v_call	j_call	d_call	clone_size	cdr3_aa	cdr3_nt
TRBV7-9	TRBJ2-7	TRBD1	NA	CASSPGQSSYEQYF	TGTGCCAGCAGCCCGGGACAGAGCTCCTACGAGCAGTACTTC
TRBV28	TRBJ2-7	NA	NA	CASRRVSGYEQYF	TGTGCCAGCAGAAGAGTCTCGGGTTATGAGCAGTACTTC
TRBV30	TRBJ1-5	NA	NA	CAWDQGQGNQPQHF	TGTGCCTGGGATCAGGGGCAAGGCAATCAGCCCCAGCATTTT
TRBV7-9	TRBJ1-1	NA	NA	CASSLGQVNTEAFF	TGTGCCAGCAGCTTAGGACAGGTGAACACTGAAGCTTTCTTT
TRBV6-6	TRBJ1-1	TRBD1	medium-sized	CASSKPGQGSTEAFF	TGTGCCAGCAGTAAACCGGGACAGGGCTCCACTGAAGCTTTCTTT
TRBV21-1	TRBJ1-2	NA	NA	CASSPQGLNYGYTF	TGTGCCAGCAGCCCCCAGGGACTGAACTATGGCTACACCTTC
TRBV6-4	TRBJ2-7	TRBD1	NA	CASSQYPGQGYEQYF	TGTGCCAGCAGCCAGTATCCGGGACAGGGTTACGAGCAGTACTTC
TRBV19	TRBJ2-1	NA	NA	CASSRQLYNEQFF	TGTGCCAGTAGTAGACAGTTGTACAATGAGCAGTTCTTC
TRBV29-1	TRBJ2-7	NA	NA	CSDQRLYEQYF	TGCAGCGACCAACGGTTATACGAGCAGTACTTC
TRBV28	TRBJ1-4	NA	few	CASRQVLNEKLFF	TGTGCCAGCAGACAGGTACTTAATGAAAAACTGTTTTTT
TRBV3-1/TRBV3-2	TRBJ2-2	NA	NA	CASSQRALGAAANTGELFF	TGTGCCAGCAGCCAAAGGGCGCTGGGGGCAGCAGCGAACACCGGGGAGCTGTTTTTT